This entry lists 5 T cell receptor beta chains sequenced from one sample in a study of T-cell memory formation after mild COVID-19. TCRdb re-derived calls from the 5' RACE reads in MiXCR, one entry per CDR3 protein. The sample lists 450,000 or so distinct CDR3 sequences, around 27% occurring once. Sequencing used PBMCs or a T cell subset sorted from them (not recorded which). The receptors stem from an adult woman who had mild COVID-19 (a few samples of this study predate the infection). Cell type and time point are not known.

The CDR3 spells CATSVRKGNQPQHF. Written as DNA, the CDR3 is TGTGCCACCAGTGTACGGAAGGGCAATCAGCCCCAGCATTTT. The chain has TRBV24-1 and TRBJ1-5; D remains unclear. The CDR3 is 14 residues long. Between the trimmed V and J ends, which lost 5 bases and 2 bases, there was a span of 9 bases. Germline V lookup: CDR1 KGHDR, CDR2 SFDVKD.

The J gene is TRBJ2-7, the V gene TRBV7-9; the D is unclear. The germline gives CDR1 SEHNR, CDR2 FQNEAQ (reference sequence). The CDR3 consists of 13 residues. The V and J ends lost 5 bases and 3 bases respectively, with 11 bases between them. As DNA, the CDR3 is TGTGCCAGCAGCATCAGAGGCGTCTACGAGCAGTACTTC. It is translated as CASSIRGVYEQYF.

The chain recombines TRBV15 with TRBJ2-3, with D maybe TRBD1 (5 bases). Per germline, CDR1 LNHNV and CDR2 YYDKDF (reference sequence). V dropped 0 bases and J dropped 8 bases, with 12 bases sitting between them. This CDR3 is 14 amino acids long. CDR3 nucleotide sequence: TGTGCCACCAGCAGAGATCAGGGTACACCTACGCAGTATTTT. Translation gives CATSRDQGTPTQYF.

This clonotype was observed many times. The junction departs from germline at one end; a sequencing error may be responsible. V is TRBV6-5 and J is TRBJ1-1, with D perhaps matching TRBD1 (5 bases). Germline loops: CDR1 MNHEY, CDR2 SVGAGI. The CDR3 totals 14 residues. Written as DNA, the CDR3 is TGTGCCAGCAAGCCAGTGGGGGTGAAGACTGAAGCTTTCTTT. Translation gives CASKPVGVKTEAFF.

The chain couples TRBV5-6 to TRBJ2-1; D is perhaps TRBD1 (6 bases). V was trimmed by 0 bases and J by 5 bases, leaving 15 bases between them. The CDR3 has 16 residues. Germline V gives CDR1 SGHDT, CDR2 YYEEEE. CDR3 in DNA: TGTGCCAGCAGCTTGGGTGATCGGGACATAAACAATGAGCAGTTCTTC. Protein product: CASSLGDRDINNEQFF.